Presented here are 28 T cell receptor beta chains from one specimen sequenced in a study of cytomegalovirus exposure and HLA in healthy donors (dated by TCRdb to about 2017). Libraries were prepared through the immunoSEQ multiplex PCR assay. For the multiplex PCR, a mixture combining 60 forward primers for TCR Vbeta segments and 13 reverse primers for TCR Jbeta segments was used. TCRdb's version of the immuneACCESS table is confined to in-frame rearrangements and falls short of the full clone set. An unresolved V gene accounts for under half of the shortfall where checked; the remainder is of unknown origin. Counted in this sample were some 120,000 clones; around three quarters of them appeared once. Roughly 13% of the sample goes to the ten largest clones. Specimen: PBMCs. The receptors were gathered from a woman aged 40 to 50 in good health and CMV-seropositive.

This clone is a singleton in its sample. V and J are TRBV6-6 and TRBJ1-2; D call uncertain. This CDR3 region has 12 residues. V was cut by 6 bases and J by 6 bases, with 11 bases left in between. Germline V gene lookup returns CDR1 MNHNY and CDR2 SVGAGI (reference sequence). The CDR3, as DNA: TGTGCCAGCAGCCGGGGATACGATGGCTACACCTTC. Translating it yields CASSRGYDGYTF.

The CDR3 protein is CASSLQGGGEKLFF. The CDR3 DNA sequence: TGTGCCAGCAGTTTACAGGGAGGAGGGGAAAAACTGTTTTTT. The chain employs TRBV28 and TRBJ1-4; possible D gene TRBD1, 5 bases. Trimming removed 2 bases at V and 8 bases at J, with 12 bases between. The CDR3 loop spans 14 amino acids. Germline CDR1 MDHEN, CDR2 SYDVKM. Using reference TRBV28 and TRBJ1-4 for the parts outside the CDR3, the full variable domain is DVKVTQSSRYLVKRTGEKVFLECVQDMDHENMFWYRQDPGLGLRLIYFSYDVKMKEKGDIPEGYSVSREKKERFSLILESASTNQTSMYLCASSLQGGGEKLFFGSGTQLSVL.

This clone was observed a handful of times. The chain carries TRBV11-1 and TRBJ2-7, with TRBD2 identical over 10 bases. Trimming at V came to 2 bases and at J to 7 bases, leaving 8 bases not matched to a gene. This CDR3 spans 15 amino acids. From germline, CDR1 is SGHAT and CDR2 FQDESV (reference sequence). The CDR3 protein is CASSLHPGLAREQYF. CDR3 in DNA: TGTGCCAGCAGCTTACACCCGGGACTAGCGCGGGAGCAGTACTTC.

This clone has a handful of counts. The J gene is TRBJ2-1, the V gene TRBV5-1; D may be TRBD1 (6 bases). CDR1 SGHRS and CDR2 YFSETQ come from the germline V gene. The CDR3 covers 17 residues. The ends were cut back, 4 bases at V and 4 bases at J, with 21 bases in the middle. The chain's CDR3 is CASSLPPHRARYNEQFF. The CDR3 bases are TGCGCCAGCAGCCTCCCCCCACACAGGGCTAGATACAATGAGCAGTTCTTC. Full variable domain (rest looked up from reference TRBV5-1 and TRBJ2-1): KAGVTQTPRYLIKTRGQQVTLSCSPISGHRSVSWYQQTPGQGLQFLFEYFSETQRNKGNFPGRFSGRQFSNSRSEMNVSTLELGDSALYLCASSLPPHRARYNEQFFGPGTRLTVL.

This clone turned up a few times. The V and J genes are TRBV4-1 and TRBJ2-3; D perhaps matches TRBD2 (5 bases). Germline loops: CDR1 MGHRA, CDR2 YSYEKL. This CDR3 contains 17 residues. The germline V and J ends were trimmed by 0 bases and 2 bases, with 15 bases remaining between them. The CDR3 DNA is TGCGCCAGCAGCCAAGATAGGGCGGGTCCTATCACAGATACGCAGTATTTT. Its protein product is CASSQDRAGPITDTQYF.

The V and J genes are TRBV9 and TRBJ1-1, with D perhaps TRBD1 (6 bases). Trimming cost V 0 bases and J 4 bases, with 13 bases left between them. The CDR3 is 15 residues long. Germline CDR1 and CDR2: SGDLS and YYNGEE. CDR3: CASSVGIGQLTEAFF. For the CDR3, the DNA is TGTGCCAGCAGCGTAGGGATTGGACAGCTCACTGAAGCTTTCTTT.

This rearrangement joins TRBV5-1 to TRBJ2-2, with 10 bases that match TRBD2. The length of the CDR3 is 15 residues. Germline-derived CDR1 and CDR2 are SGHRS and YFSETQ. V trimming: 5 bases; J trimming: 4 bases; junction bases outside the gene matches: 5. The CDR3 region is CASRPAGGGTGELFF. The CDR3 DNA sequence: TGCGCCAGCAGGCCAGCGGGAGGGGGCACCGGGGAGCTGTTTTTT.

The chain is built from TRBV2 and TRBJ1-2; the D gene is possibly TRBD1 (6 bases). The CDR3 sequence is 13 residues long. V shed 4 bases and J shed 2 bases, with 8 bases lying between them. Germline lookup yields CDR1 SNHLY and CDR2 FYNNEI. The CDR3 here is CASSADRNYGYTF. In DNA, the CDR3 is TGTGCCAGCAGTGCGGACAGAAACTATGGCTACACCTTC.

V is TRBV11-2 and J is TRBJ2-3; TRBD1 matches at 7 bases. V dropped 7 bases and J dropped 2; count of bases not matched to a gene: 12. The germline CDR1 and CDR2 sequences are SGHAT and FQNNGV. The CDR3 sequence is 16 residues long. In DNA form, the CDR3 reads TGTGCCAGCATCCAGGGGAGAGGACAGGACACAGATACGCAGTATTTT. It yields the protein CASIQGRGQDTDTQYF.

This clone was seen once. The chain has TRBV4-1 and TRBJ2-3; 9 nucleotides align to TRBD1. This CDR3 comprises 14 residues. Germline assignment: CDR1 MGHRA and CDR2 YSYEKL. Losses at the gene ends were 4 bases for V and 5 bases for J; bases not matched to a gene: 4. The CDR3, as DNA: TGCGCCAGCAGCCGCCGGGACAGGGAAGATACGCAGTATTTT. Residues: CASSRRDREDTQYF.

The chain has TRBV19 and TRBJ2-1, with D possibly matching TRBD2 (6 bases). The CDR3 loop spans 14 amino acids. Germline lookup yields CDR1 LNHDA and CDR2 SQIVND (reference sequence). V was trimmed by 7 bases and J by 7 bases, leaving 17 bases between them. The CDR3 DNA reads as TGTGCCAGTACCCAAAGGAGGGCTATGAATGAGCAGTTCTTC. This translates into CASTQRRAMNEQFF.

The genes are TRBV9 and TRBJ2-1; D perhaps matches TRBD2 (6 bases). V dropped 4 bases and J dropped 4 bases, with 12 bases sitting between them. The CDR3 is made up of 14 amino acids. Germline V CDR1 and CDR2: SGDLS, YYNGEE. The DNA of the CDR3 is TGTGCCAGCAGCCTCGGGACTCCTTACAATGAGCAGTTCTTC. Encoded protein: CASSLGTPYNEQFF.

The DNA for the CDR3 is TGTGCCAGCTCGCAACAGGCAAGTAGCACTGAAGCTTTCTTT. As protein: CASSQQASSTEAFF. The chain combines TRBV18 with TRBJ1-1; D may be TRBD1 (5 bases). V lost 6 bases and J 4 bases, leaving 15 bases between the germline ends. The CDR3 has 14 amino acids. CDR1 is KGHSH, CDR2 LQKENI, per germline. Drawing the rest from reference TRBV18 and TRBJ1-1, the complete variable domain is NAGVMQNPRHLVRRRGQEARLRCSPMKGHSHVYWYRQLPEEGLKFMVYLQKENIIDESGMPKERFSAEFPKEGPSILRIQQVVRGDSAAYFCASSQQASSTEAFFGQGTRLTVV.

The V and J genes are TRBV7-2 and TRBJ2-2; 11 nucleotides match TRBD2. Germline lookup yields CDR1 SGHTA and CDR2 FQGNSA. The CDR3 totals 17 residues. J gave up 5 bases and V 3 bases, and 8 bases lay outside the gene matches. The DNA of the CDR3 is TGTGCCAGCAGCTTTGGTCTAGCGGGAGGAAGAACCGGGGAGCTGTTTTTT. Its protein is CASSFGLAGGRTGELFF.

The chain has TRBV7-2 and TRBJ2-7; 7 bases agree with TRBD2. In germline, CDR1 is SGHTA, CDR2 FQGNSA. The CDR3 length is 15 residues. The V and J ends lost 3 bases and 4 bases, in that order; junction bases with no gene match: 9. In DNA form, the CDR3 reads TGTGCCAGCAGCTTGATGGGGGGGAGCGGTTACGAGCAGTACTTC. It encodes CASSLMGGSGYEQYF.

This rearrangement joins TRBV4-2 to TRBJ1-4; tentatively, D is TRBD1 (6 bases). V was pared by 4 bases and J by 3 bases, with 21 bases between. In germline, CDR1 is LGHNA, CDR2 YNFKEQ. The CDR3 totals 18 residues. CDR3: CASSPYSGGPRANEKLFF. CDR3 in DNA: TGTGCCAGCAGCCCATACTCCGGGGGGCCTCGGGCTAATGAAAAACTGTTTTTT.

The count of this clone is one. At the DNA level, this CDR3 is encoded by other sequences in the same sample as well. This chain connects TRBV28 to TRBJ2-7; D call uncertain. The CDR3 consists of 12 residues. Germline V gene lookup returns CDR1 MDHEN and CDR2 SYDVKM. V lost 3 bases, J lost 4 bases, and 7 bases lay in between. CDR3 sequence (DNA): TGTGCCAGCAGTTTGGCACCATACGAGCAGTACTTC. Amino acids: CASSLAPYEQYF.

The CDR3 region has the DNA TGTGCCAGCAGCTTGGGACAGGGGGTAGGTAATTCACCCCTCCACTTT. Residues: CASSLGQGVGNSPLHF. The V call is TRBV13, the J call TRBJ1-6; 11 nucleotides line up with TRBD1. The CDR3 runs 16 residues. The germline CDR1 and CDR2 sequences are PRHDT and FYEKMQ (reference sequence). The trim removed 3 bases at V and 6 bases at J, leaving 4 bases unmatched.

The rearrangement uses TRBV2 and TRBJ1-2; the D is unclear. Between the trimmed V and J ends, which lost 4 bases and 3 bases, there was a span of 21 bases. Germline V CDR1 and CDR2: SNHLY, FYNNEI. The CDR3 extends over 17 amino acids. Here the CDR3 DNA reads TGTGCCAGCAGTGTTTCGATAGTTTGGCAGGATGACTATGGCTACACCTTC. Translated: CASSVSIVWQDDYGYTF.

The V gene is TRBV6-6, the J gene TRBJ2-7; 7 bases are shared with TRBD2. The V gene's germline CDR1 is MNHNY and CDR2 SVGAGI (reference sequence). With V trimmed by 0 bases and J by 6 bases, 5 bases remained unmatched. CDR3 length equals 14 residues. For the CDR3, the DNA is TGTGCCAGCAGTTACTCGGGACCGGGGGGCGAGCAGTACTTC. This encodes CASSYSGPGGEQYF.

The rearrangement joins TRBV11-3 to TRBJ2-2; D call uncertain. The CDR3 has 14 residues. Germline V CDR1 and CDR2: SGHNT, YENEEA. The ends were cut back, 1 base at V and 3 bases at J, with 6 bases in the middle. CDR3 in DNA: TGTGCCAGCAGCTTAGGACGGGACACCGGGGAGCTGTTTTTT. Translating it yields CASSLGRDTGELFF.

V is TRBV12-5 and J is TRBJ2-1; D unresolved. Trimming removed 5 bases from V and 5 bases from J, with 10 bases in between. CDR3 length equals 13 residues. Germline V lookup: CDR1 LGHNT, CDR2 FRNRAP. The chain's CDR3 is CASGASHHNEQFF. The CDR3 DNA sequence: TGTGCTAGTGGTGCCTCACACCACAATGAGCAGTTCTTC.

As regards this clone: At the DNA level, this CDR3 is encoded by other sequences in the same sample as well. The CDR3: CASSLSGTANTEAFF. In nucleotides, the CDR3 is TGTGCCAGCAGCCTATCCGGGACAGCGAACACTGAAGCTTTCTTT. V is TRBV6-5 and J is TRBJ1-1, with 7 bases aligning to TRBD1. J lost 1 base, V lost 6 bases, and 8 bases had no gene match. CDR1 and CDR2 from the germline V gene are MNHEY and SVGAGI. The CDR3 spans 15 residues.

The chain couples TRBV6-1 to TRBJ2-7; D might be TRBD1 (6 bases). This CDR3 region has 14 residues. Germline CDR1 reads MNHNS; CDR2 reads SASEGT. The germline V and J ends were trimmed by 5 bases and 0 bases, with 11 bases remaining between them. As DNA, the CDR3 is TGTGCCAGCAGTCCTTCAGGGGCCTCCTACGAGCAGTACTTC. This sequence encodes CASSPSGASYEQYF.

V gene TRBV5-6 combines with J gene TRBJ2-6, with TRBD2 matching over 7 bases. The trim removed 6 bases at V and 4 bases at J, leaving 16 bases unmatched. The germline V gene encodes CDR1 SGHDT and CDR2 YYEEEE. The CDR3 length is 18 residues. The CDR3 is CASTLPSGDLQGANVLTF. In nucleotides, the CDR3 is TGTGCCAGCACCCTCCCCAGCGGGGACCTTCAGGGGGCCAACGTCCTGACTTTC.

The chain is built from TRBV2 and TRBJ2-1; the match to TRBD2 covers 14 bases. The germline V gene has CDR1 SNHLY and CDR2 FYNNEI. The CDR3 contains 14 residues. V trimming: 5 bases; J trimming: 10 bases; junction bases outside the gene matches: 4. The CDR3 region is CASSPGLAGGEQFF. The CDR3 bases are TGTGCCAGCAGTCCCGGACTAGCGGGAGGAGAGCAGTTCTTC.

The V and J genes are TRBV28 and TRBJ2-3, with 9 bases identical to TRBD2. Per the germline V gene, CDR1 is MDHEN and CDR2 is SYDVKM. CDR3 length equals 14 residues. V was pared by 2 bases and J by 13 bases, with 10 bases of the junction left unmatched. CDR3 DNA: TGTGCCAGCAGTTTAAGGGTAGCGGGAGTCACGGAGTATTTT. Its protein product is CASSLRVAGVTEYF.

This clone came up once. The J gene is TRBJ1-2, the V gene TRBV11-2; maybe TRBD1 (6 bases). CDR3 length equals 13 residues. V lost 5 bases to trimming and J lost 8 bases, with 15 bases between them. The germline CDR1 and CDR2 sequences are SGHAT and FQNNGV. CDR3 nucleotide sequence: TGTGCCAGCAGCCCAACAGGGATCTACGGCTACACCTTC. Its translation is CASSPTGIYGYTF.